This TCR beta chain was observed in a study of tumor-infiltrating lymphocytes in primary liver carcinoma. Extraction of RNA together with DNA used about 18-31 mg of unsorted bulk tissue. Total RNA (approximately 500 ng) served as template for TCR beta cDNA synthesis primed by a constant-region primer. ARM-PCR, slightly modified, supplied the TCR beta libraries through three nested multiplex PCR rounds. For around 10 cycles apiece, the opening two PCR rounds ran with TRBV1-TRBV30 forward primers and a C-beta reverse primer. TCRdb reanalysed the multiplex PCR reads using MiXCR and keeps one entry per CDR3 protein. The data show 100,000 or so distinct CDR3 sequences, with 55% to 70% seen just once and over 9% held by the top ten. V trimming: 5 bases; J trimming: 1 base; junction bases outside the gene matches: 3. The CDR3 runs 15 residues. CDR1 and CDR2 from the germline V gene are SGHTA and FQGTGA.

The gene calls are TRBV7-3 and TRBJ2-2, with 8 bases lining up with TRBD2. Sequenced material: liver tumor tissue from sampling region 5. Subset given: tumor region T5, tumor centre. The clonotype was recovered from a woman in her sixties with primary liver carcinoma and hepatitis B virus infection. The CDR3 sequence is CASSQSGGNTGELFF. The CDR3 coding sequence is TGTGCCAGCAGCCAGAGCGGGGGGAACACCGGGGAGCTGTTTTTT.